This is a list of T cell receptor beta chains from one sample in a study of cytomegalovirus exposure and HLA in healthy donors. Clones were read by immunoSEQ multiplex PCR, and TCRdb kept only the in-frame ones, dropping some. Of some 100,000 clones in the sample, 76% were seen once. Sequencing input: PBMCs. The receptor source for this set is a woman in her forties or fifties in good health and CMV-seropositive. CDR3s include the opening cysteine and the closing phenylalanine or tryptophan. D genes are given only for firm matches. Clone sizes are given selectively: once, few, many, or a class where the clone is expanded.

V gene: TRBV9; clone size: once; CDR3 length: 16; J gene: TRBJ2-3; D gene: NA; CDR3 protein: CASSERGGDSTDTQYF; CDR3 DNA: TGTGCCAGCAGCGAAAGAGGGGGGGACTCCACAGATACGCAGTATTTT
V gene: TRBV9; clone size: NA; CDR3 length: 15; J gene: TRBJ2-7; D gene: TRBD2; CDR3 protein: CASSVGGLAGDEQYF; CDR3 DNA: TGTGCCAGCAGCGTAGGAGGACTAGCGGGAGACGAGCAGTACTTC
V gene: TRBV7-3; clone size: NA; CDR3 length: 15; J gene: TRBJ2-2; D gene: NA; CDR3 protein: CASSLRRGDTGELFF; CDR3 DNA: TGTGCCAGCAGCTTACGGCGGGGAGACACCGGGGAGCTGTTTTTT
V gene: TRBV30; clone size: few; CDR3 length: 15; J gene: TRBJ1-1; D gene: TRBD1; CDR3 protein: CAWSSTGTGSTEAFF; CDR3 DNA: TGTGCCTGGAGTTCTACCGGGACAGGGAGTACTGAAGCTTTCTTT
V gene: TRBV5-1; clone size: NA; CDR3 length: 16; J gene: TRBJ1-1; D gene: NA; CDR3 protein: CASSSNPQGVNTEAFF; CDR3 DNA: TGCGCCAGCAGCTCCAACCCGCAGGGTGTGAACACTGAAGCTTTCTTT
V gene: TRBV13; clone size: NA; CDR3 length: 15; J gene: TRBJ1-1; D gene: NA; CDR3 protein: CASSLEAGVNTEAFF; CDR3 DNA: TGTGCCAGCAGCTTAGAGGCCGGGGTGAACACTGAAGCTTTCTTT
V gene: TRBV7-9; clone size: NA; CDR3 length: 16; J gene: TRBJ1-4; D gene: TRBD1; CDR3 protein: CASSQDRGQTNEKLFF; CDR3 DNA: TGTGCCAGCAGCCAGGACAGGGGGCAAACTAATGAAAAACTGTTTTTT
V gene: TRBV7-3; clone size: NA; CDR3 length: 13; J gene: TRBJ2-5; D gene: TRBD1; CDR3 protein: CASRRGQQETQYF; CDR3 DNA: TGTGCCAGCAGGAGGGGACAGCAAGAGACCCAGTACTTC
V gene: TRBV6-4; clone size: few; CDR3 length: 15; J gene: TRBJ2-7; D gene: TRBD1; CDR3 protein: CASSDSTYRGYEQYF; CDR3 DNA: TGTGCCAGCAGTGACTCGACTTACAGGGGCTACGAGCAGTACTTC
V gene: TRBV2; clone size: once; CDR3 length: 14; J gene: TRBJ1-1; D gene: NA; CDR3 protein: CASTGTPMNTEAFF; CDR3 DNA: TGTGCCAGCACCGGGACACCTATGAACACTGAAGCTTTCTTT
V gene: TRBV14; clone size: NA; CDR3 length: 15; J gene: TRBJ1-1; D gene: TRBD1; CDR3 protein: CASSQVWTGRTEAFF; CDR3 DNA: TGTGCCAGCAGCCAAGTTTGGACAGGGAGGACTGAAGCTTTCTTT
V gene: TRBV18; clone size: NA; CDR3 length: 14; J gene: TRBJ1-1; D gene: NA; CDR3 protein: CASSPQGMNTEAFF; CDR3 DNA: TGTGCCAGCTCACCGCAGGGGATGAACACTGAAGCTTTCTTT
V gene: TRBV7-8; clone size: NA; CDR3 length: 17; J gene: TRBJ2-3; D gene: TRBD2; CDR3 protein: CASSSPVLAASTDTQYF; CDR3 DNA: TGTGCCAGCAGCTCCCCCGTACTAGCGGCTAGCACAGATACGCAGTATTTT
V gene: TRBV5-1; clone size: NA; CDR3 length: 13; J gene: TRBJ1-1; D gene: NA; CDR3 protein: CASSSRGDREAFF; CDR3 DNA: TGCGCCAGCAGCTCAAGAGGAGACCGTGAAGCTTTCTTT
V gene: TRBV9; clone size: NA; CDR3 length: 14; J gene: TRBJ2-1; D gene: TRBD1; CDR3 protein: CASSAGTGYNEQFF; CDR3 DNA: TGTGCCAGCAGCGCCGGGACAGGCTACAATGAGCAGTTCTTC
V gene: TRBV18; clone size: NA; CDR3 length: 13; J gene: TRBJ1-1; D gene: NA; CDR3 protein: CASSRSDSSEAFF; CDR3 DNA: TGTGCCAGCTCCCGTTCGGACTCCTCTGAAGCTTTCTTT
V gene: TRBV7-8; clone size: NA; CDR3 length: 16; J gene: TRBJ1-1; D gene: NA; CDR3 protein: CASSPSGTTINTEAFF; CDR3 DNA: TGTGCCAGCAGCCCGTCCGGGACAACGATAAACACTGAAGCTTTCTTT
V gene: TRBV21-1; clone size: NA; CDR3 length: 17; J gene: TRBJ2-2; D gene: NA; CDR3 protein: CASTYGTTGFLPGELFF; CDR3 DNA: TGTGCCAGCACCTACGGGACTACAGGCTTTTTGCCCGGGGAGCTGTTTTTT
V gene: TRBV10-3; clone size: NA; CDR3 length: 15; J gene: TRBJ2-3; D gene: NA; CDR3 protein: CAIAKEGQSTDTQYF; CDR3 DNA: TGTGCCATAGCTAAGGAGGGACAGTCCACAGATACGCAGTATTTT
V gene: TRBV9; clone size: NA; CDR3 length: 14; J gene: TRBJ2-1; D gene: NA; CDR3 protein: CVSSVVLGQDEQFF; CDR3 DNA: TGTGTCAGCAGCGTAGTTCTGGGGCAGGATGAGCAGTTCTTC
V gene: TRBV6-5; clone size: NA; CDR3 length: 16; J gene: TRBJ1-1; D gene: TRBD1; CDR3 protein: CASSYSTTGGRTEAFF; CDR3 DNA: TGTGCCAGCAGTTACTCGACGACAGGGGGCAGGACTGAAGCTTTCTTT
V gene: TRBV6-6; clone size: once; CDR3 length: 14; J gene: TRBJ2-3; D gene: NA; CDR3 protein: CASSYSSAPDTQYF; CDR3 DNA: TGTGCCAGCAGTTATTCTAGCGCCCCAGATACGCAGTATTTT
V gene: TRBV7-6; clone size: NA; CDR3 length: 20; J gene: TRBJ2-3; D gene: TRBD2; CDR3 protein: CASSLASTSGGRPSTDTQYF; CDR3 DNA: TGTGCCAGCAGCTTAGCGAGTACTAGCGGGGGGCGACCTAGCACAGATACGCAGTATTTT
V gene: TRBV2; clone size: NA; CDR3 length: 13; J gene: TRBJ1-1; D gene: NA; CDR3 protein: CASSPGMNTEAFF; CDR3 DNA: TGTGCCAGCAGCCCGGGGATGAACACTGAAGCTTTCTTT
V gene: TRBV7-6; clone size: NA; CDR3 length: 15; J gene: TRBJ2-1; D gene: TRBD2; CDR3 protein: CASSWVAGSYNEQFF; CDR3 DNA: TGTGCCAGCAGCTGGGTAGCGGGAAGCTACAATGAGCAGTTCTTC
V gene: TRBV29-1; clone size: few; CDR3 length: 13; J gene: TRBJ2-7; D gene: TRBD1; CDR3 protein: CSVRTGGSYEQYF; CDR3 DNA: TGCAGCGTTCGGACAGGGGGCTCCTACGAGCAGTACTTC
V gene: TRBV25-1; clone size: NA; CDR3 length: 13; J gene: TRBJ1-6; D gene: NA; CDR3 protein: CASSPGAQSPLHF; CDR3 DNA: TGTGCCAGCAGTCCAGGGGCCCAGTCCCCCCTCCACTTT
V gene: TRBV25-1; clone size: few; CDR3 length: 16; J gene: TRBJ2-7; D gene: TRBD1; CDR3 protein: CASSVQGGDRENEQYF; CDR3 DNA: TGTGCCAGCAGTGTACAAGGCGGGGACAGGGAGAACGAGCAGTACTTC
V gene: TRBV15; clone size: NA; CDR3 length: 15; J gene: TRBJ2-1; D gene: TRBD2; CDR3 protein: CATSSPRGGDNEQFF; CDR3 DNA: TGTGCCACCAGCAGTCCCCGGGGGGGAGACAATGAGCAGTTCTTC
V gene: TRBV4-1; clone size: NA; CDR3 length: 15; J gene: TRBJ2-7; D gene: TRBD1; CDR3 protein: CASSPADRAPYEQYF; CDR3 DNA: TGCGCCAGCAGCCCAGCAGACAGGGCCCCCTACGAGCAGTACTTC
V gene: TRBV9; clone size: NA; CDR3 length: 16; J gene: TRBJ2-1; D gene: TRBD2; CDR3 protein: CASSVALGTSGNEQFF; CDR3 DNA: TGTGCCAGCAGCGTAGCCCTCGGGACTAGCGGAAATGAGCAGTTCTTC
V gene: TRBV29-1; clone size: NA; CDR3 length: 13; J gene: TRBJ1-2; D gene: TRBD1; CDR3 protein: CSGSGQDSFGYTF; CDR3 DNA: TGCAGCGGTTCGGGACAGGATTCCTTTGGCTACACCTTC
V gene: TRBV6-1; clone size: NA; CDR3 length: 14; J gene: TRBJ1-6; D gene: NA; CDR3 protein: CASSHRQYNSPLHF; CDR3 DNA: TGTGCCAGCAGTCACCGACAGTATAATTCACCCCTCCACTTT
V gene: TRBV10-1; clone size: NA; CDR3 length: 19; J gene: TRBJ2-1; D gene: NA; CDR3 protein: CASSESGLTHGGINNEQFF; CDR3 DNA: TGCGCCAGCAGTGAGTCGGGTTTAACCCATGGGGGGATCAACAATGAGCAGTTCTTC
V gene: TRBV15; clone size: NA; CDR3 length: 14; J gene: TRBJ1-2; D gene: NA; CDR3 protein: CATSRDTGKYGYTF; CDR3 DNA: TGTGCCACCAGCAGAGATACGGGGAAGTATGGCTACACCTTC
V gene: TRBV19; clone size: NA; CDR3 length: 13; J gene: TRBJ1-5; D gene: NA; CDR3 protein: CATAGHLNQPQHF; CDR3 DNA: TGTGCCACCGCTGGGCACCTTAATCAGCCCCAGCATTTT
V gene: TRBV6-5; clone size: NA; CDR3 length: 15; J gene: TRBJ1-2; D gene: NA; CDR3 protein: CASSYQGGVWYGYTF; CDR3 DNA: TGTGCCAGCAGTTACCAAGGGGGGGTTTGGTATGGCTACACCTTC
V gene: TRBV11-2; clone size: NA; CDR3 length: 16; J gene: TRBJ2-3; D gene: NA; CDR3 protein: CASSFLGGLGTDTQYF; CDR3 DNA: TGTGCCAGCAGTTTCTTAGGCGGATTGGGCACAGATACGCAGTATTTT
V gene: TRBV6-5; clone size: NA; CDR3 length: 14; J gene: TRBJ2-7; D gene: NA; CDR3 protein: CASTRDFPSYEQYF; CDR3 DNA: TGTGCCAGCACCCGAGACTTTCCCTCCTACGAGCAGTACTTC
V gene: TRBV19; clone size: NA; CDR3 length: 14; J gene: TRBJ2-3; D gene: TRBD1; CDR3 protein: CASSMGQGTDTQYF; CDR3 DNA: TGTGCCAGTAGTATGGGACAGGGAACAGATACGCAGTATTTT
V gene: TRBV7-2; clone size: NA; CDR3 length: 13; J gene: TRBJ2-3; D gene: TRBD2; CDR3 protein: CATSGGNTDTQYF; CDR3 DNA: TGTGCCACCTCGGGGGGAAACACAGATACGCAGTATTTT
V gene: TRBV10-3; clone size: NA; CDR3 length: 23; J gene: TRBJ2-6; D gene: TRBD2; CDR3 protein: CAISGALGSPNSGNQSGANGLTF; CDR3 DNA: TGTGCCATCAGTGGTGCCTTGGGCTCGCCGAACAGCGGGAATCAATCTGGGGCCAACGGCCTGACTTTC
V gene: TRBV5-1; clone size: NA; CDR3 length: 16; J gene: TRBJ2-5; D gene: TRBD1; CDR3 protein: CASSLALRGRGETQYF; CDR3 DNA: TGCGCCAGCAGCTTGGCTCTCAGGGGGCGCGGAGAGACCCAGTACTTC
V gene: TRBV7-9; clone size: NA; CDR3 length: 12; J gene: TRBJ2-7; D gene: TRBD2; CDR3 protein: CSSSLGGYEQYF; CDR3 DNA: TGTTCCAGCAGCTTGGGGGGGTACGAGCAGTACTTC
V gene: TRBV10-3; clone size: NA; CDR3 length: 18; J gene: TRBJ1-2; D gene: TRBD1; CDR3 protein: CAISDPGQTLSTVSGYTF; CDR3 DNA: TGTGCCATCAGTGATCCGGGACAGACCCTTTCAACGGTCTCTGGCTACACCTTC
V gene: TRBV2; clone size: NA; CDR3 length: 14; J gene: TRBJ2-2; D gene: NA; CDR3 protein: CASSFQGSTGELFF; CDR3 DNA: TGTGCCAGCAGTTTCCAGGGTTCCACCGGGGAGCTGTTTTTT
V gene: TRBV5-1; clone size: NA; CDR3 length: 12; J gene: TRBJ2-5; D gene: NA; CDR3 protein: CASKSLEETQYF; CDR3 DNA: TGCGCCAGCAAGAGCCTGGAGGAGACCCAGTACTTC
V gene: TRBV11-3; clone size: few; CDR3 length: 16; J gene: TRBJ2-1; D gene: TRBD2; CDR3 protein: CASSLTSGRRHNEQFF; CDR3 DNA: TGTGCCAGCAGCTTAACTAGCGGGAGGAGGCACAATGAGCAGTTCTTC
V gene: TRBV10-3; clone size: NA; CDR3 length: 15; J gene: TRBJ2-7; D gene: TRBD1; CDR3 protein: CAIGYTGANSYEQYF; CDR3 DNA: TGTGCCATCGGCTATACAGGGGCGAACTCCTACGAGCAGTACTTC
V gene: TRBV7-7; clone size: NA; CDR3 length: 14; J gene: TRBJ2-3; D gene: NA; CDR3 protein: CASSLQGLTDTQYF; CDR3 DNA: TGTGCTAGCAGCTTACAGGGACTCACAGATACGCAGTATTTT
V gene: TRBV30; clone size: NA; CDR3 length: 13; J gene: TRBJ2-7; D gene: TRBD2; CDR3 protein: CACNRGGAYEQYF; CDR3 DNA: TGTGCCTGTAACCGCGGGGGGGCCTACGAGCAGTACTTC
V gene: TRBV5-6; clone size: NA; CDR3 length: 16; J gene: TRBJ1-4; D gene: TRBD1; CDR3 protein: CASSLRTGFMGRKLFF; CDR3 DNA: TGTGCCAGCAGCTTACGGACAGGGTTTATGGGTCGGAAACTGTTTTTT
V gene: TRBV6-1; clone size: NA; CDR3 length: 15; J gene: TRBJ2-2; D gene: NA; CDR3 protein: CASSFTGLRTGELFF; CDR3 DNA: TGTGCCAGCAGTTTCACAGGGTTGAGGACCGGGGAGCTGTTTTTT
V gene: TRBV9; clone size: NA; CDR3 length: 14; J gene: TRBJ2-3; D gene: NA; CDR3 protein: CASSPGTGSDTQYF; CDR3 DNA: TGTGCCAGCAGCCCTGGGACTGGTTCAGATACGCAGTATTTT
V gene: TRBV7-9; clone size: NA; CDR3 length: 15; J gene: TRBJ1-2; D gene: NA; CDR3 protein: CASSFDATTNYGYTF; CDR3 DNA: TGTGCCAGCAGCTTCGACGCAACTACTAACTATGGCTACACCTTC
V gene: TRBV19; clone size: NA; CDR3 length: 12; J gene: TRBJ2-7; D gene: TRBD1; CDR3 protein: CASGTGLYEQYF; CDR3 DNA: TGTGCCAGCGGGACAGGTCTATACGAGCAGTACTTC
V gene: TRBV5-1; clone size: NA; CDR3 length: 15; J gene: TRBJ1-4; D gene: NA; CDR3 protein: CASSSGSATNEKLFF; CDR3 DNA: TGCGCCAGCAGCTCCGGGTCGGCAACTAATGAAAAACTGTTTTTT
V gene: TRBV6-6; clone size: NA; CDR3 length: 11; J gene: TRBJ2-3; D gene: NA; CDR3 protein: CASSRQDTQYF; CDR3 DNA: TGTGCCAGCAGTCGCCAGGATACGCAGTATTTT
V gene: TRBV29-1; clone size: NA; CDR3 length: 11; J gene: TRBJ1-2; D gene: TRBD1; CDR3 protein: CSVDRGYGYTF; CDR3 DNA: TGCAGCGTGGACAGGGGCTATGGCTACACCTTC
V gene: TRBV6-6; clone size: NA; CDR3 length: 14; J gene: TRBJ1-1; D gene: NA; CDR3 protein: CASSYSVVNTEAFF; CDR3 DNA: TGTGCCAGCAGTTATTCGGTGGTGAACACTGAAGCTTTCTTT